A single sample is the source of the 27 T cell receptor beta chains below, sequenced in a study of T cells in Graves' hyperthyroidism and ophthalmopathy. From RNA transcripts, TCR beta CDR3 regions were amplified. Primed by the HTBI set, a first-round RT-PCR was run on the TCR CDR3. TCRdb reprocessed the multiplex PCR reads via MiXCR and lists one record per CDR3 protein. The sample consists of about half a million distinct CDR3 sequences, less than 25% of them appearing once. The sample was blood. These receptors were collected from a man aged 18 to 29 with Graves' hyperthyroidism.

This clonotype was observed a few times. DNA for the CDR3: TGTGCCAGCAGCCAAATCTCAGGGTTTAACTATGGCTACACCTTC. This encodes CASSQISGFNYGYTF. The rearrangement joins TRBV3-1 to TRBJ1-2; a weak D match, TRBD1 (5 bases). The V end lost 2 bases, the J end lost 1 base, and 11 bases lay between the germline ends. The CDR3 length is 15 residues. Germline V gene lookup returns CDR1 LGHDT and CDR2 YNNKEL (reference sequence).

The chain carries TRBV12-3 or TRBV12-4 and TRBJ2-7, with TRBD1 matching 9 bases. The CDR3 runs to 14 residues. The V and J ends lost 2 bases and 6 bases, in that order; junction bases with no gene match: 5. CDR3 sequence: CASSLTGQGSEQYF. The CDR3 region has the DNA TGTGCCAGCAGTTTAACGGGACAGGGCAGCGAGCAGTACTTC.

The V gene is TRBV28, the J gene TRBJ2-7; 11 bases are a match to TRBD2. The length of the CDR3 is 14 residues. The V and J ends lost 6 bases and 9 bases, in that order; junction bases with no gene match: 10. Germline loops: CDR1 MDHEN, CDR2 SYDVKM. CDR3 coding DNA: TGTGCCAGCAGCTTAGCACCCCTAGCGGGGGGGCAGTACTTC. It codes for CASSLAPLAGGQYF.

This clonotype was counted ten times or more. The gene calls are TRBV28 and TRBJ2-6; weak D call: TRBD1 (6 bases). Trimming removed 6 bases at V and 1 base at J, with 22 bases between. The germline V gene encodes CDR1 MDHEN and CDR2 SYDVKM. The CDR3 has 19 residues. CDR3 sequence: CASSSIRTDKVSGANVLTF. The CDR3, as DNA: TGTGCCAGCAGCTCTATACGGACAGATAAGGTGTCTGGGGCCAACGTCCTGACTTTC.

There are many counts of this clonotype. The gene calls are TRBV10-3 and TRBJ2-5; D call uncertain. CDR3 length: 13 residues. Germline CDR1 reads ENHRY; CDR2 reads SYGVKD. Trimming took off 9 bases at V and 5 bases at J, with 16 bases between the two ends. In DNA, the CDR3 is TGTGCCATAGCAGGCGGCAGTGGGGAGACCCAGTACTTC. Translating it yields CAIAGGSGETQYF.

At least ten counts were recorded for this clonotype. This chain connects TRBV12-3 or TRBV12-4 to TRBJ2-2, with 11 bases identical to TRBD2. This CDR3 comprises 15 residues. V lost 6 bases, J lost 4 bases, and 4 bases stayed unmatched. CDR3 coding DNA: TGTGCCAGCAGGGGGACTAGCGGTCTCACCGGGGAGCTGTTTTTT. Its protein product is CASRGTSGLTGELFF.

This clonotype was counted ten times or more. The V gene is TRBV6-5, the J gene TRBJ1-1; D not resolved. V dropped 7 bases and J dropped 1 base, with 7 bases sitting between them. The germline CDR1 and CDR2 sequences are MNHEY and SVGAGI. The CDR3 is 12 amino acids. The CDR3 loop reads CASTKANTEAFF. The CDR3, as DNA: TGTGCCAGCACGAAGGCGAACACTGAAGCTTTCTTT.

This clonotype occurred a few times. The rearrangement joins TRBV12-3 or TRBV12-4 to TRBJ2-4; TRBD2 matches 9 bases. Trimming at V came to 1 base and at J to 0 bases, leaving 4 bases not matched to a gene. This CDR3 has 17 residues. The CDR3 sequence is CASSLGGRGVAKNIQYF. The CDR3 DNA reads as TGTGCCAGCAGTTTAGGCGGGAGGGGGGTAGCCAAAAACATTCAGTACTTC.

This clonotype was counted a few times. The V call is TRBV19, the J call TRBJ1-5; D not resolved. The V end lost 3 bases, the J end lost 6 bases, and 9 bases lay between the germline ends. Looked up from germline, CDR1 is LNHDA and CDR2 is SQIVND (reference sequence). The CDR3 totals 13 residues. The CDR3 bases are TGTGCCAGTAGTATTGGCGGGGTTCAGCCCCAGCATTTT. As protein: CASSIGGVQPQHF.

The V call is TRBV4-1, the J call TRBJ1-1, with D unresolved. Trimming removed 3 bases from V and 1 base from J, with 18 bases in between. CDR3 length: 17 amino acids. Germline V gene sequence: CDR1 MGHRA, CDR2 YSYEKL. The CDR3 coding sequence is TGCGCCAGCAGCCACTCCCTCGAGGAGCCCGGGAACACTGAAGCTTTCTTT. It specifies CASSHSLEEPGNTEAFF.

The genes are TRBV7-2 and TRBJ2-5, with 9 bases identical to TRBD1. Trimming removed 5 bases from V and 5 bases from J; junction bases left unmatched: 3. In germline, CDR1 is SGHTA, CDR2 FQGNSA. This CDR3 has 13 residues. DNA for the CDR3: TGTGCCAGCAGCGGGGACAGGGCTGAGACCCAGTACTTC. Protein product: CASSGDRAETQYF.

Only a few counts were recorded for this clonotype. CDR3: CASSNLEETQYF. The DNA of the CDR3 is TGTGCCAGCAGCAACCTAGAAGAGACCCAGTACTTC. The chain uses TRBV9 and TRBJ2-5; unclear D gene. CDR1 and CDR2 from the germline V gene are SGDLS and YYNGEE. The CDR3 has 12 amino acids. V was trimmed by 4 bases and J by 3 bases, leaving 7 bases between them.

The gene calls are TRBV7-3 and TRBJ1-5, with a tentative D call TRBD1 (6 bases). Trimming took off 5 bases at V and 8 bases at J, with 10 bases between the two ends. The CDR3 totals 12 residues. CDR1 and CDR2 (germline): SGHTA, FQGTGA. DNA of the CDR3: TGTGCCAGCAGCGCCAGGGGAGAGCCCCAGCATTTT. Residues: CASSARGEPQHF.

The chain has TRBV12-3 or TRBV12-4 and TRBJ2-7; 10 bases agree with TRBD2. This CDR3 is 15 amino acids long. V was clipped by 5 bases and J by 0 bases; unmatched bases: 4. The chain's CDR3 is CASSPGTSASYEQYF. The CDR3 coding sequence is TGTGCCAGCAGTCCCGGGACTAGCGCCTCCTACGAGCAGTACTTC.

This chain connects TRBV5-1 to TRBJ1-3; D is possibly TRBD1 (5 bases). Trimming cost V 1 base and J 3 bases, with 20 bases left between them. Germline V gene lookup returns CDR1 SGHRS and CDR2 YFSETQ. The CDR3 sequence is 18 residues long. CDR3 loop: CASSLHLAGRMNGNTIYF. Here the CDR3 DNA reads TGCGCCAGCAGCTTGCATTTGGCAGGGCGGATGAATGGAAACACCATATATTTT.

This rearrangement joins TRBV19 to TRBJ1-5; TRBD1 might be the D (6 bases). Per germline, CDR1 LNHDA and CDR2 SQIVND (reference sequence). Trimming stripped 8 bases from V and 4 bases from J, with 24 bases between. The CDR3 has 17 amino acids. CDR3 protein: CASESGTTRYGNQPQHF. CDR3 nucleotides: TGTGCCAGTGAGAGCGGGACAACGCGTTATGGGAATCAGCCCCAGCATTTT.

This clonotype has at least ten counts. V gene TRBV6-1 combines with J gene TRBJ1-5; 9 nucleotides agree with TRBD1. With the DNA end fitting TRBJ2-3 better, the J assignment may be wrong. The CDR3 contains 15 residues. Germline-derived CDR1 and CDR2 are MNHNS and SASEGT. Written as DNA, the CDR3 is TGTGCCAGCAGAACGGACAGGGGTCTTAATCAGCCCCAGTATTTT. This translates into CASRTDRGLNQPQYF.

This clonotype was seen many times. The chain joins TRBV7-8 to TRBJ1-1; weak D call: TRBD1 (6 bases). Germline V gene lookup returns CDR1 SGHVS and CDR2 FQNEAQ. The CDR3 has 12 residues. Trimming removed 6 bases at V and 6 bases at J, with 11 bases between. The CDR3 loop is CASSRGGAEAFF. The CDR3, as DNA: TGTGCCAGCAGTAGGGGGGGGGCTGAAGCTTTCTTT.

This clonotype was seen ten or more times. CDR3 amino acids: CASSLYSADDEQYF. CDR3 in DNA: TGTGCCAGCAGTTTATACTCTGCGGACGACGAGCAGTACTTC. V is TRBV27 and J is TRBJ2-7, with D unresolved. CDR1 is MNHEY and CDR2 is SMNVEV in the germline V gene (reference sequence). V lost 1 base to trimming and J lost 5 bases, with 12 bases between them. This CDR3 region has 14 residues.

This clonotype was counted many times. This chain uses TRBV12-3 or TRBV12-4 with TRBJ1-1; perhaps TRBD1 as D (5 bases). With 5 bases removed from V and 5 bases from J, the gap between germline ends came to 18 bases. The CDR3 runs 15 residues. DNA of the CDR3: TGTGCCAGCAGTCCCCGGATTGGGGGAGAAACTGAAGCTTTCTTT. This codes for CASSPRIGGETEAFF.

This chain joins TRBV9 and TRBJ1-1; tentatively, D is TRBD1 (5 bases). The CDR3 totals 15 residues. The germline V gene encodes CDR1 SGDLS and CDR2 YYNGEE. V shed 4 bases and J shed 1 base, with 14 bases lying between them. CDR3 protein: CASSSLGAANTEAFF. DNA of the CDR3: TGTGCCAGCAGCAGCCTTGGGGCAGCGAACACTGAAGCTTTCTTT.

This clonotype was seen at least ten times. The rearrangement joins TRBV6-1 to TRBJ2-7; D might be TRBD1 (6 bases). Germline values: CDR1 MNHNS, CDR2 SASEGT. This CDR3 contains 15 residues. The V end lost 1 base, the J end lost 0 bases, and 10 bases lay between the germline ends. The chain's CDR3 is CASSEGTDLSYEQYF. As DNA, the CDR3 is TGTGCCAGCAGTGAAGGGACAGACCTCTCCTACGAGCAGTACTTC.

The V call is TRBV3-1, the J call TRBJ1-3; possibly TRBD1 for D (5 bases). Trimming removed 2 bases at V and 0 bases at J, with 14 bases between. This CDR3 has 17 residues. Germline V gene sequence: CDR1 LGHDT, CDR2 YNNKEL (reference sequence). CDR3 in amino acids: CASSQYYRGNSGNTIYF. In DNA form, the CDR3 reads TGTGCCAGCAGCCAATATTATAGGGGAAACTCTGGAAACACCATATATTTT.

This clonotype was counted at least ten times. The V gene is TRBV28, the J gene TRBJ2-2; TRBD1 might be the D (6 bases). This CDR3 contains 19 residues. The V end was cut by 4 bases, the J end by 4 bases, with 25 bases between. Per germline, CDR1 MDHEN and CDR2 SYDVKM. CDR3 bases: TGTGCCAGCAGTTCCCTCCTTGGCTATTCCCAAGGGGGCACCGGGGAGCTGTTTTTT. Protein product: CASSSLLGYSQGGTGELFF.

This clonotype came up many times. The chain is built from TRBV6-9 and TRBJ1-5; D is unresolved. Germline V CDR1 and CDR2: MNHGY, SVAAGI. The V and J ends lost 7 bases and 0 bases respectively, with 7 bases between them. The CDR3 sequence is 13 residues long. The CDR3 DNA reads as TGTGCCAGCATACAGTATAGCAATCAGCCCCAGCATTTT. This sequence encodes CASIQYSNQPQHF.

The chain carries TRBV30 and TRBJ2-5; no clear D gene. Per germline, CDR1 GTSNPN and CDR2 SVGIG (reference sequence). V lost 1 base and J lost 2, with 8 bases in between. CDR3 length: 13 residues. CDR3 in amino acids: CAWSATAQETQYF. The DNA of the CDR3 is TGTGCCTGGAGTGCCACAGCTCAAGAGACCCAGTACTTC.

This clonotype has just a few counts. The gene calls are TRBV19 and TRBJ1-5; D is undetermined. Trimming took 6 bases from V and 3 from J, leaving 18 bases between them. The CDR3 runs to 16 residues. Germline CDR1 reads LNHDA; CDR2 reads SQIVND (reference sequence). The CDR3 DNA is TGTGCCAGTAGGACATACGAGGGCTCATACAATCAGCCCCAGCATTTT. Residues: CASRTYEGSYNQPQHF.